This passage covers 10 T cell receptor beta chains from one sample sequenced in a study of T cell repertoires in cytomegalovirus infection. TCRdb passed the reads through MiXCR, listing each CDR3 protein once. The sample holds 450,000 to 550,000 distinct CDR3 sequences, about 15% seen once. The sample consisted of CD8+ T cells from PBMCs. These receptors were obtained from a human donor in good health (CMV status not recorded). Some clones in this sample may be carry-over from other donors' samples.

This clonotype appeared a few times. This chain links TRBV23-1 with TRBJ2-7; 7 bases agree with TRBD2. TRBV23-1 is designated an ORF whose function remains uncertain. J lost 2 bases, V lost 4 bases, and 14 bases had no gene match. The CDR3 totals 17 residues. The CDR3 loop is CASSRPRLCGGTYEQYF. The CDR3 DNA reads TGCGCCAGCAGTCGACCCCGACTGTGCGGGGGAACCTACGAGCAGTACTTC.

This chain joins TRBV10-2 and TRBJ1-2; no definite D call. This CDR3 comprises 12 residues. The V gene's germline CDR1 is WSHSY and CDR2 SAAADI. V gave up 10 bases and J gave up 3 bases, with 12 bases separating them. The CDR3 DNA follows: TGCGCCACCCTAGGCGGCGACTATGGCTACACCTTC. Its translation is CATLGGDYGYTF.

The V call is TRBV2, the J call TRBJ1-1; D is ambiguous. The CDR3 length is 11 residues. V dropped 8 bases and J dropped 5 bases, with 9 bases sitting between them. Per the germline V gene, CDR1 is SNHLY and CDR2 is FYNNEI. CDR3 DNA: TGTGCCAGCGTCCCGAGTACTGAAGCTTTCTTT. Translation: CASVPSTEAFF. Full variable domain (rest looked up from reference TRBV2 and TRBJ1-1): EPEVTQTPSHQVTQMGQEVILRCVPISNHLYFYWYRQILGQKVEFLVSFYNNEISEKSEIFDDQFSVERPDGSNFTLKIRSTKLEDSAMYFCASVPSTEAFFGQGTRLTVV.

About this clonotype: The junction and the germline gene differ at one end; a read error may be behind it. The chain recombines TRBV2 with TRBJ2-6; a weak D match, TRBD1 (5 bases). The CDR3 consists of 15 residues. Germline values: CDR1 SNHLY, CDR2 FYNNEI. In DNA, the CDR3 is TGTGCCAGCAGGGAAGGGGTAACCGGGGCCAACGTCCTGACTTTC. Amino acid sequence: CASREGVTGANVLTF.

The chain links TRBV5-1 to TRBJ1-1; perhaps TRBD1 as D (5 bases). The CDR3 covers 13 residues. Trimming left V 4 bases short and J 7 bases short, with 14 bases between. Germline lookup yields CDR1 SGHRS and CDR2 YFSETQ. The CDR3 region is CASSPGLDIEAFF. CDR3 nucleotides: TGCGCCAGCAGCCCAGGATTGGACATTGAAGCTTTCTTT. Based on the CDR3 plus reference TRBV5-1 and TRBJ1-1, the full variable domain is KAGVTQTPRYLIKTRGQQVTLSCSPISGHRSVSWYQQTPGQGLQFLFEYFSETQRNKGNFPGRFSGRQFSNSRSEMNVSTLELGDSALYLCASSPGLDIEAFFGQGTRLTVV.

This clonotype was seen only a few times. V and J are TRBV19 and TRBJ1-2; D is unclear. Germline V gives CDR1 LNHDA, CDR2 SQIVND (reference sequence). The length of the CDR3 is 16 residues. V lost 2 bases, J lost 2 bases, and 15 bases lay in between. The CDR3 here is CASSIWVEERNYGYTF. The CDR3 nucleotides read TGTGCCAGTAGTATATGGGTGGAGGAAAGAAACTATGGCTACACCTTC.

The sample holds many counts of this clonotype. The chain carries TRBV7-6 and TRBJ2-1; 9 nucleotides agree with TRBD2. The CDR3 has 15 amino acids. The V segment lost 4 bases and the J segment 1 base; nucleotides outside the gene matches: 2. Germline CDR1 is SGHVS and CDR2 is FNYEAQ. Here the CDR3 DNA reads TGTGCCAGCAGCTCAGGACTAGCGTCCTACAATGAGCAGTTCTTC. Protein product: CASSSGLASYNEQFF.

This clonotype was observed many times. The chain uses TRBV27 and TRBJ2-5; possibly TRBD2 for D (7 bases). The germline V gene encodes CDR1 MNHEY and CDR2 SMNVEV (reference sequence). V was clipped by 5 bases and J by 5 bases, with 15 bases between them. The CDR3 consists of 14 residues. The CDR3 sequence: CASSGGGGIETQYF. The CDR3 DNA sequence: TGTGCCAGCAGTGGGGGGGGCGGGATTGAGACCCAGTACTTC.

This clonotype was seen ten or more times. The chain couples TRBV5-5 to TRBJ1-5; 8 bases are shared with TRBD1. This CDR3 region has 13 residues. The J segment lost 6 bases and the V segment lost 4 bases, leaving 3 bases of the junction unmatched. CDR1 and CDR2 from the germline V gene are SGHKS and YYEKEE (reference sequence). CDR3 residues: CASSGQGLQPQHF. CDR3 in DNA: TGTGCCAGCAGCGGACAGGGTCTTCAGCCCCAGCATTTT.

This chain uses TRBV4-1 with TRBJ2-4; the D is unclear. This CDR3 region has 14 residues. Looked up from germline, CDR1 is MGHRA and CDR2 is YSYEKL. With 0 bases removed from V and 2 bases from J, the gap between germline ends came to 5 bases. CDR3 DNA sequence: TGCGCCAGCAGCCAAGATAATCCCAAAAACATTCAGTACTTC. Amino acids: CASSQDNPKNIQYF.